These 25 T cell receptor beta chains came from one sample sequenced in a study of T cells in localized non-small cell lung cancer. Profiling relied on immunoSEQ multiplex PCR, and the TCRdb table lists in-frame clones only, not all of them. The sample lists about 30,000 clones, roughly nine tenths occurring once. The sequences come from PBMCs, collected before any cancer treatment. These receptor sequences come from a man aged 40 to 69 with stage II lung adenocarcinoma.

V is TRBV7-9 and J is TRBJ2-7; possible D gene TRBD2, 6 bases. The V gene lost 4 bases and the J gene lost 2 bases, with 12 bases spanning the gap. Germline loops: CDR1 SEHNR, CDR2 FQNEAQ (reference sequence). CDR3 length: 14 residues. This CDR3 reads CASSWDFPPYEQYF. CDR3 bases: TGTGCCAGCAGCTGGGACTTCCCCCCCTACGAGCAGTACTTC.

This chain joins TRBV30 and TRBJ2-2, with no clear D. V was trimmed by 4 bases and J by 6 bases, leaving 15 bases between them. The length of the CDR3 is 14 residues. The germline CDR1 and CDR2 sequences are GTSNPN and SVGIG (reference sequence). The CDR3 region has the DNA TGTGCCTGGAACAGACTCCCCGAGGCCGGGGAGCTGTTTTTT. It specifies CAWNRLPEAGELFF.

CDR3 in DNA: TGCGCCAGCAGCTTGTTCGCGGGTGACACAGATACGCAGTATTTT. Amino acid sequence: CASSLFAGDTDTQYF. This chain connects TRBV5-1 to TRBJ2-3; the D gene is possibly TRBD2 (5 bases). V lost 1 base and J 2 bases, leaving 11 bases between the germline ends. CDR1 and CDR2 from the germline V gene are SGHRS and YFSETQ. The CDR3 is 15 residues long.

V and J are TRBV6-1 and TRBJ2-2; TRBD1 agrees at 7 bases. Germline assignment: CDR1 MNHNS and CDR2 SASEGT. Trimming at V came to 9 bases and at J to 4 bases, leaving 8 bases not matched to a gene. This CDR3 has 14 residues. The CDR3 loop reads CASKGTVSTGELFF. The CDR3 DNA reads TGTGCCAGTAAAGGGACAGTTAGCACCGGGGAGCTGTTTTTT.

This clone was picked up one time. V is TRBV5-4 and J is TRBJ2-3; D gene unclear. V was shortened by 4 bases and J by 2 bases, with 8 bases between the two germline ends. The CDR3 totals 13 residues. Germline V gene sequence: CDR1 SGHNT, CDR2 YYREEE (reference sequence). The CDR3 bases are TGTGCCAGCAGCGCGGACCCCACAGATACGCAGTATTTT. It translates to CASSADPTDTQYF.

This chain connects TRBV4-1 to TRBJ2-2; D perhaps matches TRBD2 (5 bases). CDR1 is MGHRA, CDR2 YSYEKL, per germline. Trimming left V 1 base short and J 6 bases short, with 15 bases between. The CDR3 spans 16 residues. CDR3 sequence: CASSQGPAEGAGELFF. CDR3 nucleotide sequence: TGCGCCAGCAGCCAAGGTCCGGCAGAGGGCGCCGGGGAGCTGTTTTTT.

The chain recombines TRBV19 with TRBJ1-2; the D gene is possibly TRBD1 (5 bases). The CDR3 has 17 amino acids. Germline V gene data show CDR1 as LNHDA and CDR2 as SQIVND (reference sequence). V was trimmed by 7 bases and J by 4 bases, leaving 25 bases between them. CDR3 DNA sequence: TGTGCCAGTACCCCCGCGGAGGCTGGGACCAATCTCTATGGCTACACCTTC. Residues: CASTPAEAGTNLYGYTF.

The chain has TRBV5-1 and TRBJ2-1; TRBD1 is a possible D gene (6 bases). V was cut by 1 base and J by 2 bases, with 16 bases left in between. The germline V gene encodes CDR1 SGHRS and CDR2 YFSETQ. The CDR3 length is 17 residues. The CDR3 bases are TGCGCCAGCAGCTTGTCGTCGGCACAGGGAGCCTACAATGAGCAGTTCTTC. Residues: CASSLSSAQGAYNEQFF. The full variable domain, completed using reference TRBV5-1 and TRBJ2-1, is KAGVTQTPRYLIKTRGQQVTLSCSPISGHRSVSWYQQTPGQGLQFLFEYFSETQRNKGNFPGRFSGRQFSNSRSEMNVSTLELGDSALYLCASSLSSAQGAYNEQFFGPGTRLTVL.

The CDR3 loop reads CAISRSGEQYF. The CDR3 nucleotides read TGTGCCATCAGTCGGTCGGGGGAGCAGTACTTC. V gene TRBV10-3 combines with J gene TRBJ2-7, with a possible D match to TRBD2 (5 bases). Per the germline V gene, CDR1 is ENHRY and CDR2 is SYGVKD. V was clipped by 5 bases and J by 7 bases, with 9 bases between them. The CDR3 has 11 residues.

The V gene is TRBV27, the J gene TRBJ1-4, with 8 positions matching TRBD1. The CDR3 spans 16 residues. Germline V gene lookup returns CDR1 MNHEY and CDR2 SMNVEV (reference sequence). Trimming took 6 bases from V and 5 from J; bases not matched to a gene: 11. The CDR3 DNA reads as TGTGCCAGCAGGTCCTGGAAGCAGGGGGCGAATGAAAAACTGTTTTTT. Amino acids: CASRSWKQGANEKLFF.

The V call is TRBV19, the J call TRBJ1-5; D possibly corresponds to TRBD1 (5 bases). The CDR3 is 15 residues long. Trimming cost V 2 bases and J 5 bases, with 13 bases left between them. CDR1 and CDR2 (germline): LNHDA, SQIVND (reference sequence). CDR3 coding DNA: TGTGCCAGTAGTATATGGGGGGGGAGCTATCAGCCCCAGCATTTT. It yields the protein CASSIWGGSYQPQHF.

The chain uses TRBV10-2 and TRBJ1-2; D not resolved. Germline CDR1 reads WSHSY; CDR2 reads SAAADI. V shed 0 bases and J shed 3 bases, with 11 bases lying between them. The CDR3 runs 15 residues. CDR3: CASSESGWVDYGYTF. In DNA, the CDR3 is TGCGCCAGCAGTGAGTCGGGTTGGGTTGACTATGGCTACACCTTC.

The gene calls are TRBV5-1 and TRBJ2-7, with 8 bases fitting TRBD1. The J segment lost 7 bases and the V segment lost 5 bases, leaving 5 bases of the junction unmatched. This CDR3 contains 12 residues. The germline V gene encodes CDR1 SGHRS and CDR2 YFSETQ. The CDR3 DNA reads TGCGCCAGCAGTTTTGGGACAGGAGAGCAGTACTTC. It yields the protein CASSFGTGEQYF.

The rearrangement joins TRBV5-5 to TRBJ2-7; D is undetermined. V lost 0 bases and J lost 2, with 3 bases in between. CDR1 is SGHKS, CDR2 YYEKEE, per germline (reference sequence). The CDR3 contains 12 residues. The CDR3 here is CASSLGTYEQYF. Written as DNA, the CDR3 is TGTGCCAGCAGCTTGGGAACCTACGAGCAGTACTTC.

The chain combines TRBV6-5 with TRBJ2-7; 8 nucleotides agree with TRBD1. Germline loops: CDR1 MNHEY, CDR2 SVGAGI. The CDR3 spans 14 residues. J lost 5 bases, V lost 5 bases, and 8 bases had no gene match. The CDR3 DNA reads as TGTGCCAGCAGTACCCGACAGGGGACCCACGAGCAGTACTTC. Protein product: CASSTRQGTHEQYF.

In its sample, this clone was seen once. V usage is TRBV11-3 and J usage is TRBJ2-5; possibly TRBD2 for D (5 bases). Germline CDR1 SGHNT, CDR2 YENEEA. This CDR3 contains 13 residues. V gave up 4 bases and J gave up 2 bases, with 8 bases separating them. CDR3 sequence reads: CASSSTGQETQYF. The CDR3 DNA reads TGTGCCAGCAGCTCCACGGGGCAAGAGACCCAGTACTTC.

J is TRBJ1-2 and V is TRBV7-2; the match to TRBD1 covers 7 bases. V lost 5 bases and J lost 5; bases outside the gene matches: 8. This CDR3 has 14 residues. Germline-derived CDR1 and CDR2 are SGHTA and FQGNSA. The CDR3 region is CASSPEGQTYGYTF. The CDR3 region has the DNA TGTGCCAGCAGCCCAGAGGGACAGACTTATGGCTACACCTTC.

The sample holds one count of this clone. The chain has TRBV2 and TRBJ2-3, with 7 bases lining up with TRBD2. The CDR3 has 15 residues. Losses at the gene ends were 7 bases for V and 0 bases for J; bases not matched to a gene: 7. The V gene's germline CDR1 is SNHLY and CDR2 FYNNEI. The CDR3 DNA sequence: TGTGCCAGCACTCGACTAGCCCTAAGCACAGATACGCAGTATTTT. It yields the protein CASTRLALSTDTQYF.

J is TRBJ2-7 and V is TRBV5-8; 9 bases agree with TRBD1. The CDR3 loop spans 14 amino acids. Germline assignment: CDR1 SGHTS and CDR2 YDEGEE. J was trimmed by 2 bases and V by 6 bases; bases with no gene match: 6. The CDR3 coding sequence is TGTGCCAGCATGGGACAGGGTCTAACCTACGAGCAGTACTTC. Translating it yields CASMGQGLTYEQYF.

This chain links TRBV19 with TRBJ2-7; D is perhaps TRBD1 (6 bases). Germline assignment: CDR1 LNHDA and CDR2 SQIVND (reference sequence). The CDR3 is 12 residues long. Trimming left V 10 bases short and J 7 bases short, with 17 bases between. DNA for the CDR3: TGTGCCACCCTGGACAGCGGATGGGAGCAGTACTTC. Protein: CATLDSGWEQYF.

CDR3 coding DNA: TGTGCCAGTAGTATCAGGGCAGGGGGCGCTTACAATGAGCAGTTCTTC. Its protein product is CASSIRAGGAYNEQFF. The chain recombines TRBV19 with TRBJ2-1, with 8 nucleotides matching TRBD1. Unmatched junction bases numbered 8, after V lost 3 bases and J lost 4 bases. CDR3 length equals 16 residues. Germline lookup yields CDR1 LNHDA and CDR2 SQIVND (reference sequence).

The chain carries TRBV19 and TRBJ1-1; tentatively, D is TRBD1 (5 bases). Trimming removed 5 bases from V and 1 base from J, with 11 bases in between. CDR1 LNHDA and CDR2 SQIVND come from the germline V gene (reference sequence). CDR3 size: 14 residues. DNA for the CDR3: TGTGCCAGTAGTCTGGGACCGACGAACACTGAAGCTTTCTTT. Residues: CASSLGPTNTEAFF.

This chain links TRBV11-3 with TRBJ2-1; D gene ambiguous. This CDR3 contains 12 residues. The V gene's germline CDR1 is SGHNT and CDR2 YENEEA. Trimming removed 1 base at V and 7 bases at J, with 5 bases between. CDR3 in DNA: TGTGCCAGCAGCTTAGCCCGGAATGAGCAGTTCTTC. This encodes CASSLARNEQFF.

The chain uses TRBV27 and TRBJ2-3; TRBD2 matches 12 bases. This CDR3 region has 16 residues. V was pared by 8 bases and J by 2 bases, with 8 bases of the junction left unmatched. CDR1 and CDR2 (germline): MNHEY, SMNVEV (reference sequence). In nucleotides, the CDR3 is TGTGCCAGCGCCACAGGACTAGCGGGAAACACAGATACGCAGTATTTT. This translates into CASATGLAGNTDTQYF.

The chain joins TRBV18 to TRBJ2-7, with 12 bases identical to TRBD2. CDR1 is KGHSH and CDR2 is LQKENI in the germline V gene. CDR3 size: 14 residues. V dropped 3 bases and J dropped 4; count of bases not matched to a gene: 1. CDR3 coding DNA: TGTGCCAGCTCACCGACTAGCGGGAGTTACGAGCAGTACTTC. The encoded protein is CASSPTSGSYEQYF.